These 28 T cell receptor beta chains came from one sample sequenced in a study of Graves' ophthalmopathy and Graves' hyperthyroidism. Amplification of the TCR beta CDR3 regions used RNA transcripts (as template). HTBI-primed RT-PCR formed the first round, and a multiplex PCR formed the second. TCRdb processed the multiplex PCR reads anew with MiXCR; each CDR3 protein has one entry. The sample consists of about 160,000 distinct CDR3 sequences, over 35% of them appearing once. Sequencing input: peripheral blood. The receptors stem from a woman aged 40 to 50 with Graves' ophthalmopathy.

This clonotype was detected many times. Here the CDR3 reads CASSVGNQPQHF. The CDR3 DNA sequence: TGTGCCAGCAGCGTCGGGAATCAGCCCCAGCATTTT. The V gene is TRBV7-9, the J gene TRBJ1-5, with D unresolved. V lost 5 bases to trimming and J lost 4 bases, with 6 bases between them. The CDR3 runs 12 residues. The germline V gene encodes CDR1 SEHNR and CDR2 FQNEAQ (reference sequence).

This clonotype was seen ten or more times. The V gene is TRBV10-3, the J gene TRBJ1-2, with D possibly being TRBD1 (5 bases). The CDR3 has 14 residues. Germline-derived CDR1 and CDR2 are ENHRY and SYGVKD. Trimming left V 3 bases short and J 6 bases short, with 14 bases between. The CDR3 coding sequence is TGTGCCATCAGTGAATCGGGGCAGGTCCATGGCTACACCTTC. Its translation is CAISESGQVHGYTF.

V and J are TRBV28 and TRBJ2-7; TRBD1 matches 7 bases. V trimming: 6 bases; J trimming: 2 bases; junction bases outside the gene matches: 7. CDR3 length: 14 residues. Germline values: CDR1 MDHEN, CDR2 SYDVKM. The CDR3 region is CASRSGQSTYEQYF. CDR3 DNA: TGTGCCAGCAGATCGGGACAGTCTACCTACGAGCAGTACTTC.

This clonotype appeared a single time. The rearrangement joins TRBV29-1 to TRBJ1-1, with TRBD1 matching 7 bases. Per germline, CDR1 SQVTM and CDR2 ANQGSEA. After removal of 0 bases from V and 5 bases from J, the junction contained 6 bases not matched to a gene. The CDR3 spans 14 residues. CDR3 residues: CSVEDQVQGTEAFF. CDR3 bases: TGCAGCGTTGAAGATCAGGTACAGGGGACTGAAGCTTTCTTT.

In its sample, this clonotype was seen many times. V and J are TRBV5-1 and TRBJ1-1, with D hard to call. V was cut by 4 bases and J by 6 bases, with 19 bases left in between. Per the germline V gene, CDR1 is SGHRS and CDR2 is YFSETQ. The CDR3 loop spans 15 amino acids. DNA of the CDR3: TGCGCCAGCAGCCTCGGGGTCGGTGCGCTCTCTGAAGCTTTCTTT. This translates into CASSLGVGALSEAFF.

This clonotype was counted at least ten times. V is TRBV5-1 and J is TRBJ1-5, with D unclear. The CDR3 consists of 15 residues. V was pared by 1 base and J by 1 base, with 9 bases between. The germline V gene has CDR1 SGHRS and CDR2 YFSETQ. This chain's CDR3 is CASSLLGESNQPQHF. DNA for the CDR3: TGCGCCAGCAGCTTGCTTGGGGAGAGCAATCAGCCCCAGCATTTT. Drawing the rest from reference TRBV5-1 and TRBJ1-5, the complete variable domain is KAGVTQTPRYLIKTRGQQVTLSCSPISGHRSVSWYQQTPGQGLQFLFEYFSETQRNKGNFPGRFSGRQFSNSRSEMNVSTLELGDSALYLCASSLLGESNQPQHFGDGTRLSIL.

The genes are TRBV10-3 and TRBJ2-7, with 8 bases lining up with TRBD2. This CDR3 region has 15 residues. Germline CDR1 is ENHRY and CDR2 is SYGVKD. J was trimmed by 1 base and V by 4 bases; bases with no gene match: 6. The CDR3 nucleotides are TGTGCCATCAGTGGAGGGGCTAGCGGGTCCTACGAGCAGTACTTC. Protein sequence: CAISGGASGSYEQYF.

This clonotype was counted at least ten times. The chain is built from TRBV7-2 and TRBJ2-5, with 7 bases that match TRBD2. Germline trimming cut 5 bases from V and 4 bases from J; bases unmatched to any gene: 7. Germline V gives CDR1 SGHTA, CDR2 FQGNSA. This CDR3 is 14 amino acids long. CDR3: CASSQSLAVETQYF. CDR3 DNA: TGTGCCAGCAGCCAGAGCCTAGCGGTAGAGACCCAGTACTTC.

This chain connects TRBV28 to TRBJ1-2; TRBD1 might be the D (6 bases). The length of the CDR3 is 15 residues. CDR1 MDHEN and CDR2 SYDVKM come from the germline V gene. The ends were cut back, 6 bases at V and 4 bases at J, with 18 bases in the middle. CDR3 in amino acids: CASRRATLDSYGYTF. In nucleotides, the CDR3 is TGTGCCAGCAGACGAGCTACTTTGGACAGCTATGGCTACACCTTC.

This rearrangement joins TRBV12-3 or TRBV12-4 to TRBJ1-1; no clear D gene. There are 16 residues in the CDR3. V lost 0 bases, J lost 3 bases, and 14 bases lay in between. CDR3 nucleotide sequence: TGTGCCAGCAGTTTAGCTCCCGGGCCGGCGGACACTGAAGCTTTCTTT. Residues: CASSLAPGPADTEAFF.

This chain joins TRBV11-2 and TRBJ2-7; 12 positions agree with TRBD1. The CDR3 is 18 residues long. Germline V gene lookup returns CDR1 SGHAT and CDR2 FQNNGV. The trim removed 1 base at V and 5 bases at J, leaving 12 bases unmatched. CDR3 sequence reads: CASSLGDRGRRPPHEQYF. The CDR3 nucleotides are TGTGCCAGCAGCTTAGGGGACAGGGGGCGAAGGCCTCCCCACGAGCAGTACTTC.

The chain couples TRBV11-2 to TRBJ1-5; 11 bases are a match to TRBD1. J was trimmed by 3 bases and V by 1 base; bases with no gene match: 2. The CDR3 runs 16 residues. Germline V gene data show CDR1 as SGHAT and CDR2 as FQNNGV. The CDR3 DNA sequence: TGTGCCAGCAGCTTAGTAGGACAGGGGGCCAATCAGCCCCAGCATTTT. This translates into CASSLVGQGANQPQHF.

The chain combines TRBV6-5 with TRBJ1-5; no reliable D call. The CDR3 sequence is 15 residues long. V lost 2 bases to trimming and J lost 3 bases, with 11 bases between them. Germline assignment: CDR1 MNHEY and CDR2 SVGAGI. The CDR3 spells CASSYAAGYNQPQHF. The CDR3 bases are TGTGCCAGCAGTTACGCGGCAGGCTACAATCAGCCCCAGCATTTT.

Points on this clonotype: Sequence at one end of the junction differs from germline and may be a read error. The chain recombines TRBV5-4 with TRBJ1-3; D is perhaps TRBD1 (6 bases). CDR3 length: 15 amino acids. Germline V gene data show CDR1 as SGHNT and CDR2 as YYREEE (reference sequence). This chain's CDR3 is CASSLGGAAGNTMYF. The DNA of the CDR3 is TGTGCCAGCAGCTTAGGGGGGGCCGCCGGAAACACCATGTATTTT. The whole variable domain, filled in from reference TRBV5-4 and TRBJ1-3, reads ETGVTQSPTHLIKTRGQQVTLRCSSQSGHNTVSWYQQALGQGPQFIFQYYREEENGRGNFPPRFSGLQFPNYSSELNVNALELDDSALYLCASSLGGAAGNTMYFGEGSWLTVV.

The chain employs TRBV6-2 or TRBV6-3 and TRBJ1-5; the D is unclear. The CDR3 runs to 14 residues. V was pared by 10 bases and J by 8 bases, with 21 bases between. CDR1 MNHEY and CDR2 SVGEGT come from the germline V gene. CDR3 protein: CATGPGSGLKPQHF. The DNA for the CDR3 is TGTGCCACCGGGCCGGGCTCCGGGCTTAAGCCCCAGCATTTT.

Ten or more counts support this clonotype. V is TRBV12-3 or TRBV12-4 and J is TRBJ1-5; 8 positions match TRBD1. The length of the CDR3 is 14 residues. The V and J ends lost 6 bases and 5 bases, in that order; junction bases with no gene match: 6. CDR3 loop: CASSAGGVDQPQHF. The CDR3 DNA follows: TGTGCCAGCAGCGCAGGGGGCGTTGATCAGCCCCAGCATTTT.

This clonotype has ten or more counts. The chain uses TRBV19 and TRBJ2-2; 8 nucleotides line up with TRBD2. The CDR3 is 14 residues long. Germline V CDR1 and CDR2: LNHDA, SQIVND (reference sequence). The junction had 0 bases not matched to a gene; V was cut back by 6 bases and J by 0 bases. For the CDR3, the DNA is TGTGCCAGTAGAGCGGGGGCGAACACCGGGGAGCTGTTTTTT. Translating it yields CASRAGANTGELFF.

This clonotype was detected many times. The chain uses TRBV30 and TRBJ1-5; 7 positions agree with TRBD1. This CDR3 is 20 amino acids long. Per germline, CDR1 GTSNPN and CDR2 SVGIG (reference sequence). The trim removed 1 base at V and 0 bases at J, leaving 18 bases unmatched. CDR3 loop: CAWSGIYKPGQIYSNQPQHF. CDR3 in DNA: TGTGCCTGGAGTGGGATCTATAAACCGGGACAGATTTATAGCAATCAGCCCCAGCATTTT.

This clonotype was picked up many times. The J gene is TRBJ1-1, the V gene TRBV20-1; no definite D call. The germline gives CDR1 DFQATT, CDR2 SNEGSKA (reference sequence). Trimming left V 3 bases short and J 2 bases short, with 13 bases between. This CDR3 has 14 residues. The CDR3 bases are TGCAGTGCTAGTTCCCGGGATCGTAACACTGAAGCTTTCTTT. Translation: CSASSRDRNTEAFF.

This clonotype appeared many times. The V and J genes are TRBV7-2 and TRBJ2-2; no clear D. The V gene's germline CDR1 is SGHTA and CDR2 FQGNSA. The CDR3 runs 15 residues. V gave up 7 bases and J gave up 5 bases, with 17 bases separating them. CDR3 DNA: TGTGCCAGCACCGCCTTTTCTGGGGATACCGGGGAGCTGTTTTTT. This encodes CASTAFSGDTGELFF.

In this sample, this clonotype turned up many times. The chain joins TRBV12-3 or TRBV12-4 to TRBJ1-1; unclear D gene. V was clipped by 6 bases and J by 1 base, with 9 bases between them. The CDR3 loop spans 13 amino acids. CDR3 sequence: CASRFLQNTEAFF. CDR3 in DNA: TGTGCCAGCAGATTCCTGCAGAACACTGAAGCTTTCTTT.

The chain combines TRBV11-2 with TRBJ1-1; weak D call: TRBD1 (5 bases). CDR3 size: 14 residues. V was cut by 1 base and J by 9 bases, with 15 bases left in between. The germline V gene has CDR1 SGHAT and CDR2 FQNNGV. The CDR3 region has the DNA TGTGCCAGCAGCTTAGGAGGGGCCCTTGGTCAAGCTTTCTTT. Translating gives CASSLGGALGQAFF.

This clonotype was recorded many times. The chain recombines TRBV20-1 with TRBJ2-7; D gene ambiguous. Germline V gene lookup returns CDR1 DFQATT and CDR2 SNEGSKA (reference sequence). This CDR3 is built from 13 residues. Trimming shortened V by 3 bases and J by 3 bases, and 12 bases separated the two germline ends. This chain's CDR3 is CSASSGRLYEQYF. CDR3 DNA: TGCAGTGCTAGTTCAGGCAGACTCTACGAGCAGTACTTC.

This chain connects TRBV6-2 or TRBV6-3 to TRBJ2-5; D is unclear. The CDR3 length is 12 residues. Germline V gene sequence: CDR1 MNHEY, CDR2 SVGEGT. Trimming pared 2 bases from V and 5 bases from J, leaving 6 bases between. The CDR3 region is CASSYQAETQYF. CDR3 sequence (DNA): TGTGCCAGCAGTTACCAGGCCGAGACCCAGTACTTC.

The chain joins TRBV12-3 or TRBV12-4 to TRBJ1-1; D may be TRBD1 (6 bases). The CDR3 runs 13 residues. V lost 3 bases, J lost 8 bases, and 13 bases lay in between. In DNA form, the CDR3 reads TGTGCCAGCAGTTTGGAGGCAGGGGTGGAAGCTTTCTTT. Translating it yields CASSLEAGVEAFF.

This clonotype was recorded at least ten times. The chain employs TRBV29-1 and TRBJ2-6; D remains unclear. Deletions cut 6 bases from V and 0 bases from J, with 9 bases between. The CDR3 totals 14 residues. Looked up from germline, CDR1 is SQVTM and CDR2 is ANQGSEA. Written as DNA, the CDR3 is TGCAGCGTCCATCTTAGCTCTGGGGCCAACGTCCTGACTTTC. This sequence encodes CSVHLSSGANVLTF.

This clonotype was seen many times. The chain has TRBV10-3 and TRBJ2-5; D is uncertain. The V gene's germline CDR1 is ENHRY and CDR2 SYGVKD. The CDR3 is 11 residues long. The V gene lost 5 bases and the J gene lost 3 bases, with 4 bases spanning the gap. The CDR3 bases are TGTGCCATCAGTAGTGAAGAGACCCAGTACTTC. This gives the protein CAISSEETQYF.

Ten or more counts support this clonotype. The V and J genes are TRBV4-1 and TRBJ1-1; 9 bases are shared with TRBD1. This CDR3 is 15 amino acids long. The germline gives CDR1 MGHRA, CDR2 YSYEKL. V was clipped by 1 base and J by 1 base; unmatched bases: 1. The CDR3 is CASSQGQGENTEAFF. DNA for the CDR3: TGCGCCAGCAGCCAAGGACAGGGGGAGAACACTGAAGCTTTCTTT.